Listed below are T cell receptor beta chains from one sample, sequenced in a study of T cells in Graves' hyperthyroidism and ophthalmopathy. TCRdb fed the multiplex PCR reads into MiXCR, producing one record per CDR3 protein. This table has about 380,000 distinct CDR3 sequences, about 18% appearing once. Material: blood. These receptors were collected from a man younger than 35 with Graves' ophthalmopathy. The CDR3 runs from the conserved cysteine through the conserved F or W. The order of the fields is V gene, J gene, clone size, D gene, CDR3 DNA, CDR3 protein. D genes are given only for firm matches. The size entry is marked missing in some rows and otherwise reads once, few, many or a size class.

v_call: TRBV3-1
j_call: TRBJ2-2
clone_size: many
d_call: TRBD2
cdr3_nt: TGTGCCAGCAGCCAGGTCGGGACTAGCTTGGCCGGGGAGCTGTTTTTT
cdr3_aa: CASSQVGTSLAGELFF

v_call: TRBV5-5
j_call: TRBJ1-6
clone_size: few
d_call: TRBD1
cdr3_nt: TGTGCCAGCAGCTCCCCGGGACAGTATAATTCACCCCTCCACTTT
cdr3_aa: CASSSPGQYNSPLHF

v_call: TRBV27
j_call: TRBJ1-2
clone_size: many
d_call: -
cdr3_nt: TGTGCCAGCAGTGGATCAACGGCCTATGGCTACACCTTC
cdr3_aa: CASSGSTAYGYTF

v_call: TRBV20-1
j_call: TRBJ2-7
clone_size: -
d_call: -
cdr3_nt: TGCAGTGCCTTCCTCAGGGCCCCGAGCTCCTACGAGCAGTACTTC
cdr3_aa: CSAFLRAPSSYEQYF

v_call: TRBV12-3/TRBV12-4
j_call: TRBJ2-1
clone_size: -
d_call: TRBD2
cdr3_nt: TGTGCCAGCATCCCTAGCGGGGGCAGTGGGTACAATGAGCAGTTCTTC
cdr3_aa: CASIPSGGSGYNEQFF

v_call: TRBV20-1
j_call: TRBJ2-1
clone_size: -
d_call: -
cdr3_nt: TGCAGTGCTAGAGATTTAGTAGCTGACCACAATGAGCAGTTCTTC
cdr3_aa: CSARDLVADHNEQFF

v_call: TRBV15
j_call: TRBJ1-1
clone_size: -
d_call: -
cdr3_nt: TGTGCCACCAGCAGAGCGGGAATCACTGAAGCTTTCTTT
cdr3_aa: CATSRAGITEAFF

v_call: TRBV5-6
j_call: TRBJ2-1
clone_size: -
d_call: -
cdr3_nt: TGTGCCAGCAGCTTGTTTGGGGGGCCCAACACTGCCGACCGGGGCAATGAGCAGTTCTTC
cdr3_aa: CASSLFGGPNTADRGNEQFF

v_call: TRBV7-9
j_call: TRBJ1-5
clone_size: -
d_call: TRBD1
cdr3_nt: TGTGCCAGCAGTGCCGACAGGGGTAATCAGCCCCAGCATTTT
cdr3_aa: CASSADRGNQPQHF

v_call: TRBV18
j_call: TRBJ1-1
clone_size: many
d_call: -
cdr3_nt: TGTGCCAGCTCACCACTGGAGGAAACGAACACTGAAGCTTTCTTT
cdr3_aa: CASSPLEETNTEAFF

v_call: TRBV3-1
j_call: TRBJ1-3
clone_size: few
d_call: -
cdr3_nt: TGTGCCAGCAGCCAAGGGCCAGGGTTGGGAAACACCATATATTTT
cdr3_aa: CASSQGPGLGNTIYF

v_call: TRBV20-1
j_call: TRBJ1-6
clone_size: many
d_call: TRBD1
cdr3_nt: TGCAGTGGTCAGACAGGGATGGGGGATTCACCCCTCCACTTT
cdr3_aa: CSGQTGMGDSPLHF

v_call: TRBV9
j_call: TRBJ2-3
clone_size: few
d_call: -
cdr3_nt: TGTGCCAGCAGCGTTGCAGATACGCAGTATTTT
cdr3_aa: CASSVADTQYF

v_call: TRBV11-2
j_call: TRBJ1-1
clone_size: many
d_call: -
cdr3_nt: TGTGCCAGCAGCCCAGGGTGGGGGCGCACTGAAGCTTTCTTT
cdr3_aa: CASSPGWGRTEAFF